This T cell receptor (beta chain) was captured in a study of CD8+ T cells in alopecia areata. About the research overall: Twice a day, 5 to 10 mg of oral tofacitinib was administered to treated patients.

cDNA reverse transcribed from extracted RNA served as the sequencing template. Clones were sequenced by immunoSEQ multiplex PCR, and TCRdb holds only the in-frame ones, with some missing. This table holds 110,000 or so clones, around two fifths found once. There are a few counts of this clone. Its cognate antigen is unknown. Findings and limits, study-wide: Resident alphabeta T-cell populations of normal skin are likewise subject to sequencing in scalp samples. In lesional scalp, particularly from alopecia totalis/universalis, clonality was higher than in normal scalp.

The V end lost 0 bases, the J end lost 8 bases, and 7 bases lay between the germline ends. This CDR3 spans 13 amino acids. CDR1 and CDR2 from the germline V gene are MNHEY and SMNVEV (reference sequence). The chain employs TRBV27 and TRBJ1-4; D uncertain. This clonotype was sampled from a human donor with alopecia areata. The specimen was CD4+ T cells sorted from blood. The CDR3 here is CASSLSRREKLFF. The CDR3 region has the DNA TGTGCCAGCAGTTTATCTCGGAGGGAAAAACTGTTTTTT.